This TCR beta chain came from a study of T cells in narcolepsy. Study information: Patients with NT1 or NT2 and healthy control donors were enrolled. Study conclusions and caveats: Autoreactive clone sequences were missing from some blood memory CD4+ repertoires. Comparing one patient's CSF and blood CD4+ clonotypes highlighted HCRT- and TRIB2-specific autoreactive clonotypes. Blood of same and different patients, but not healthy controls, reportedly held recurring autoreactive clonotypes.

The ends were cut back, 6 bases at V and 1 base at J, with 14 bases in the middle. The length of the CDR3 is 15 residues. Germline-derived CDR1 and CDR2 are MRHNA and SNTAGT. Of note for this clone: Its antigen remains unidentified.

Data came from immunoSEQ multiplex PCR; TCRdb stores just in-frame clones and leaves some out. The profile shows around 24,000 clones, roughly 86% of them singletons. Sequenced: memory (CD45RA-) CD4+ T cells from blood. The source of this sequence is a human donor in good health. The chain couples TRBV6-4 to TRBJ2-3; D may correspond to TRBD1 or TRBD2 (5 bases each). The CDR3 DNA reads TGTGCCAGCAGCCGGGACCCTATACGCACAGATACGCAGTATTTT. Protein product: CASSRDPIRTDTQYF.